The 22 T cell receptor beta chains presented below share a single source sample, sequenced in a study of OX40 agonist ivuxolimab in advanced cancers. The data were produced by immunoSEQ multiplex PCR, yet TCRdb's version contains in-frame clones alone and is incomplete. The sample has roughly 43,000 clones, about 91% seen once. The sample here was CD4+ or CD8+ T cells sorted from blood, taken in a trial of the OX40 agonist ivuxolimab. The receptor source for this set is an adult with an advanced solid tumor such as melanoma, head and neck, liver or kidney cancer.

The rearrangement links TRBV12-5 to TRBJ2-2, with a weak D call TRBD1 (6 bases). CDR3 length equals 14 residues. Germline-derived CDR1 and CDR2 are LGHNT and FRNRAP. V was clipped by 6 bases and J by 0 bases, with 8 bases between them. CDR3 in amino acids: CASGRGSNTGELFF. As DNA, the CDR3 is TGTGCTAGTGGCAGGGGTTCGAACACCGGGGAGCTGTTTTTT.

The V call is TRBV7-9, the J call TRBJ2-3, with D hard to call. The CDR3 covers 13 residues. The V end lost 5 bases, the J end lost 3 bases, and 9 bases lay between the germline ends. Germline assignment: CDR1 SEHNR and CDR2 FQNEAQ (reference sequence). CDR3 DNA: TGTGCCAGCAGCGAATTCGTGACAGATACGCAGTATTTT. This encodes CASSEFVTDTQYF.

This sequence joins TRBV9 and TRBJ2-7, with 10 bases lining up with TRBD1. Per the germline V gene, CDR1 is SGDLS and CDR2 is YYNGEE. CDR3 length: 15 residues. Losses at the gene ends were 3 bases for V and 4 bases for J; bases not matched to a gene: 7. As DNA, the CDR3 is TGTGCCAGCAGCGCAGAGACAGGGGGCACGTACGAGCAGTACTTC. This codes for CASSAETGGTYEQYF.

The chain combines TRBV27 with TRBJ1-2; TRBD1 is a possible D gene (6 bases). Trimming took 5 bases from V and 7 from J, leaving 17 bases between them. The CDR3 sequence is 14 residues long. Germline loops: CDR1 MNHEY, CDR2 SMNVEV (reference sequence). The CDR3 DNA is TGTGCCAGCAGTCCCGGGGGCGGAACCCCTGGCTACACCTTC. It codes for CASSPGGGTPGYTF.

V usage is TRBV9 and J usage is TRBJ2-3, with D tentatively TRBD2 (5 bases). V lost 3 bases, J lost 2 bases, and 13 bases lay in between. The CDR3 has 15 amino acids. Germline values: CDR1 SGDLS, CDR2 YYNGEE. The CDR3 sequence: CASSDPRTSTDTQYF. CDR3 DNA sequence: TGTGCCAGCAGCGACCCCAGGACTTCCACAGATACGCAGTATTTT.

The chain carries TRBV4-1 and TRBJ2-7, with 7 bases aligning to TRBD1. The CDR3 extends over 14 amino acids. Germline-derived CDR1 and CDR2 are MGHRA and YSYEKL. The ends lost 4 bases at V and 3 bases at J; junction bases unmatched: 6. The chain's CDR3 is CASSPQTGIYEQYV. CDR3 nucleotides: TGCGCCAGCAGCCCCCAGACAGGGATCTACGAGCAGTACGTC.

The gene calls are TRBV19 and TRBJ1-1; 10 bases match TRBD1. This CDR3 contains 15 residues. Germline CDR1 reads LNHDA; CDR2 reads SQIVND (reference sequence). The ends lost 4 bases at V and 1 base at J; junction bases unmatched: 3. The CDR3 sequence is CASSTRTGGNTEAFF. The CDR3 nucleotides are TGTGCCAGTAGTACGCGGACAGGGGGGAACACTGAAGCTTTCTTT.

The chain links TRBV7-2 to TRBJ1-4; 7 bases map to TRBD1. From germline, CDR1 is SGHTA and CDR2 FQGNSA. J was trimmed by 2 bases and V by 4 bases; bases with no gene match: 4. CDR3 length equals 15 residues. The CDR3 sequence: CASSSETGTNEKLFF. In DNA, the CDR3 is TGTGCCAGCAGCTCTGAGACAGGGACTAATGAAAAACTGTTTTTT.

This chain uses TRBV7-9 with TRBJ2-1, with 8 nucleotides matching TRBD2. Germline trimming cut 5 bases from V and 7 bases from J; bases unmatched to any gene: 19. Germline CDR1 and CDR2: SEHNR and FQNEAQ (reference sequence). This CDR3 has 18 residues. CDR3 protein: CASSPQDWIGRAQNEQFF. The CDR3, as DNA: TGTGCCAGCAGCCCTCAAGATTGGATCGGGAGGGCCCAAAATGAGCAGTTCTTC.

This rearrangement joins TRBV5-8 to TRBJ2-1, with TRBD1 matching over 9 bases. CDR1 is SGHTS, CDR2 YDEGEE, per germline. This CDR3 spans 17 amino acids. V was pared by 6 bases and J by 5 bases, with 15 bases of the junction left unmatched. CDR3 amino acids: CASTPGTGTGFDNEQFF. In DNA, the CDR3 is TGTGCCAGCACCCCCGGGACCGGGACAGGGTTCGACAATGAGCAGTTCTTC.

This chain uses TRBV7-8 with TRBJ2-7; D may match TRBD1 or TRBD2 (5 bases each). Germline lookup yields CDR1 SGHVS and CDR2 FQNEAQ. The CDR3 runs 14 residues. Between the trimmed V and J ends, which lost 5 bases and 2 bases, there was a span of 13 bases. The CDR3 coding sequence is TGTGCCAGCAGCCCGGGACCGCCTGCCTACGAGCAGTACGTC. It specifies CASSPGPPAYEQYV.

This clone was observed a few times. This chain uses TRBV21-1 with TRBJ2-1; the table names TRBD2, a call not compared with the DNA. TRBV21-1 is classified as a pseudogene. This CDR3 comprises 12 residues. The CDR3 here is CASSTESNEQFF. DNA of the CDR3: TGTGCCAGCAGCACCGAGTCCAATGAGCAGTTCTTC.

The J gene is TRBJ2-5, the V gene TRBV7-9; D is unclear. V gave up 6 bases and J gave up 1 base, with 12 bases separating them. Looked up from germline, CDR1 is SEHNR and CDR2 is FQNEAQ (reference sequence). CDR3 length: 14 amino acids. The CDR3 here is CASSPDNTQETQYF. DNA for the CDR3: TGTGCCAGCAGTCCAGACAATACCCAAGAGACCCAGTACTTC.

The chain combines TRBV5-5 with TRBJ2-7; 9 bases are a match to TRBD1. The CDR3 extends over 16 amino acids. J gave up 2 bases and V 1 base, and 7 bases lay outside the gene matches. Germline CDR1 SGHKS, CDR2 YYEKEE (reference sequence). DNA of the CDR3: TGTGCCAGCAGCTTGCCCCTAGGACAGGGGACCTACGAGCAGTACTTC. This codes for CASSLPLGQGTYEQYF.

The rearrangement joins TRBV7-9 to TRBJ2-7; 8 nucleotides line up with TRBD2. This CDR3 spans 18 amino acids. The germline CDR1 and CDR2 sequences are SEHNR and FQNEAQ (reference sequence). V lost 4 bases, J lost 0 bases, and 14 bases stayed unmatched. CDR3: CASSYSRSGRESSYEQYF. The CDR3 nucleotides are TGTGCCAGCAGCTACTCCCGGTCCGGGAGGGAGAGCTCCTACGAGCAGTACTTC.

This rearrangement joins TRBV27 to TRBJ2-2, with 8 bases lining up with TRBD2. V shed 5 bases, J shed 2 bases, and the junction held 7 bases outside the gene matches. Per the germline V gene, CDR1 is MNHEY and CDR2 is SMNVEV (reference sequence). The CDR3 spans 16 residues. The DNA of the CDR3 is TGTGCCAGCAGTGTAATAGCGGGGTCAAACACCGGGGAGCTGTTTTTT. As protein: CASSVIAGSNTGELFF.

To note about this clone: At the DNA level, this CDR3 is encoded by other sequences in the same sample as well. The V call is TRBV9, the J call TRBJ2-7; maybe TRBD1 (5 bases). The germline V gene encodes CDR1 SGDLS and CDR2 YYNGEE. The germline V and J ends were trimmed by 0 bases and 3 bases, with 7 bases remaining between them. CDR3 length: 13 residues. CDR3 bases: TGTGCCAGCAGCGTAGGGACAAGCTACGAGCAGTACTTC. Translating gives CASSVGTSYEQYF.

With regard to this clone: The CDR3 does not end in the conserved phenylalanine or tryptophan, so this is likely a read error. This chain links TRBV5-1 with TRBJ1-2, with 11 positions matching TRBD1. Trimming removed 4 bases from V and 4 bases from J; junction bases left unmatched: 6. CDR3 length: 15 residues. The germline V gene encodes CDR1 SGHRS and CDR2 YFSETQ. The CDR3 is CASSTGQGASYGYTL. The CDR3 DNA reads TGCGCCAGCAGCACCGGACAGGGGGCATCCTATGGCTACACCCTC.

This chain links TRBV27 with TRBJ2-2; no clear D gene. Germline V gene data show CDR1 as MNHEY and CDR2 as SMNVEV (reference sequence). The CDR3 consists of 14 residues. The V end lost 0 bases, the J end lost 8 bases, and 10 bases lay between the germline ends. This chain's CDR3 is CASSLSILSGELFF. The CDR3, as DNA: TGTGCCAGCAGTTTATCGATACTGTCGGGGGAGCTGTTTTTT.

The chain links TRBV7-6 to TRBJ1-1, with D tentatively TRBD1 (5 bases). Germline-derived CDR1 and CDR2 are SGHVS and FNYEAQ. Trimming shortened V by 5 bases and J by 3 bases, and 13 bases separated the two germline ends. The CDR3 is made up of 14 amino acids. This chain's CDR3 is CASSVRVHDTEAFF. The CDR3 nucleotides read TGTGCCAGCAGCGTCAGGGTCCACGACACTGAAGCTTTCTTT.

The chain recombines TRBV29-1 with TRBJ2-7, with D unclear. This CDR3 contains 15 residues. Between the trimmed V and J ends, which lost 4 bases and 3 bases, there was a span of 19 bases. Germline lookup yields CDR1 SQVTM and CDR2 ANQGSEA. As DNA, the CDR3 is TGCAGCGTTGCAGAGAAAGCCCTAATTAACTACGAGCAGTACTTC. This codes for CSVAEKALINYEQYF.

Only one count was recorded for this clone. The chain is built from TRBV7-8 and TRBJ2-3, with a possible D match to TRBD1 (5 bases). This CDR3 has 15 amino acids. Germline V CDR1 and CDR2: SGHVS, FQNEAQ. V gave up 1 base and J gave up 2 bases, with 10 bases separating them. CDR3 region: CASSLEGALTDTQYF. The CDR3 nucleotides are TGTGCCAGCAGCTTAGAAGGGGCCCTCACAGATACGCAGTATTTT.